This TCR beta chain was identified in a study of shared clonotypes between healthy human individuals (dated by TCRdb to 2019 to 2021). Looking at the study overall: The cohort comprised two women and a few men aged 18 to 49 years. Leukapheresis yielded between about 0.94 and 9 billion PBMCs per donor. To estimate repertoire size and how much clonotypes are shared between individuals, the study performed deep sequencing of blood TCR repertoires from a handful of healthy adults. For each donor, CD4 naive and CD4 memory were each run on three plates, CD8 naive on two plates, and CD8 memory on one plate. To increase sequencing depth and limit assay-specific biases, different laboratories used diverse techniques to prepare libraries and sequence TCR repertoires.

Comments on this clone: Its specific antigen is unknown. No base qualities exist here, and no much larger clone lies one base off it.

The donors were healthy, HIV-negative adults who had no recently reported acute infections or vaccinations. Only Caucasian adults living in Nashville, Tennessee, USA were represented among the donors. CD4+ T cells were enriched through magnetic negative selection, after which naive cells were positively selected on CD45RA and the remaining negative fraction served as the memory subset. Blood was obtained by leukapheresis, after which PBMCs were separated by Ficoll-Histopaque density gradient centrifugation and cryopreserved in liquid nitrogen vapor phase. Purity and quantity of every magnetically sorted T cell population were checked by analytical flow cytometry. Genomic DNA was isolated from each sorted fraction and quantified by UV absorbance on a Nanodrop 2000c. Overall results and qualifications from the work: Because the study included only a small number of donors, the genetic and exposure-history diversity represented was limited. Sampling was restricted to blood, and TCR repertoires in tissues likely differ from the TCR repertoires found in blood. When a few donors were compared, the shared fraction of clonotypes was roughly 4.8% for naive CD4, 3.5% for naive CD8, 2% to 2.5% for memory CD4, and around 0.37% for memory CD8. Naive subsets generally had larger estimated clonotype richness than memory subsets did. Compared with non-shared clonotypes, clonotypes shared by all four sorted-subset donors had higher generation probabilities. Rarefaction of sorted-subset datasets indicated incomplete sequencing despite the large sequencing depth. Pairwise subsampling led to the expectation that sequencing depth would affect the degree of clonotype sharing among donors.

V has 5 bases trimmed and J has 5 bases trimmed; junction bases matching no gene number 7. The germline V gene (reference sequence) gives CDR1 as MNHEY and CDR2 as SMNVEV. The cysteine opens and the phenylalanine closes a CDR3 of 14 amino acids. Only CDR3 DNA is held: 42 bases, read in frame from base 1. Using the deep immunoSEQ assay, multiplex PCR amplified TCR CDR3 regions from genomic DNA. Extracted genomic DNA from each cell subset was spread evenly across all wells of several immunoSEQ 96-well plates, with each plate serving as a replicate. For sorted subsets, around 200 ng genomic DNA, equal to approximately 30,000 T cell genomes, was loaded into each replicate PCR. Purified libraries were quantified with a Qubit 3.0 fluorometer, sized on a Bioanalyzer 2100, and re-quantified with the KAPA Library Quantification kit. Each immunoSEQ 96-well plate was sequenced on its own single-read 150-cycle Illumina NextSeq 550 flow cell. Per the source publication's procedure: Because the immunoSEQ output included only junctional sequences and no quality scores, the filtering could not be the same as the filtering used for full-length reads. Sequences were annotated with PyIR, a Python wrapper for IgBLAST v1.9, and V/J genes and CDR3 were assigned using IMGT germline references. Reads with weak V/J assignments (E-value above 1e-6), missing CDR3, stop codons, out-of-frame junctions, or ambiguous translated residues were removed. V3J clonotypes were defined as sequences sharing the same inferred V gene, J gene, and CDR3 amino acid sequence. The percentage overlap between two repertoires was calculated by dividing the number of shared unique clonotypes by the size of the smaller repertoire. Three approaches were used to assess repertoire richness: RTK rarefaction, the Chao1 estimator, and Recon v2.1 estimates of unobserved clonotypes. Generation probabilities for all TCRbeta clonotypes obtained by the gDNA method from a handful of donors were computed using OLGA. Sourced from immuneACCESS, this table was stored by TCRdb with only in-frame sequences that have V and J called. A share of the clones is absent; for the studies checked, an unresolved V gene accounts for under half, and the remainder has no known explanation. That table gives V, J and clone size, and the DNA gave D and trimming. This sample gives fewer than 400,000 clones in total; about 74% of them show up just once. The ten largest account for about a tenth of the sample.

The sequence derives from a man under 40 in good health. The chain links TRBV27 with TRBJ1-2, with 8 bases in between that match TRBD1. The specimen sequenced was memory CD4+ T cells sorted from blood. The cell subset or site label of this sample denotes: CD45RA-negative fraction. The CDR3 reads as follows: CASSTIQGGYGYTF. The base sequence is TGTGCCAGCAGTACGATACAGGGGGGGTATGGCTACACCTTC.